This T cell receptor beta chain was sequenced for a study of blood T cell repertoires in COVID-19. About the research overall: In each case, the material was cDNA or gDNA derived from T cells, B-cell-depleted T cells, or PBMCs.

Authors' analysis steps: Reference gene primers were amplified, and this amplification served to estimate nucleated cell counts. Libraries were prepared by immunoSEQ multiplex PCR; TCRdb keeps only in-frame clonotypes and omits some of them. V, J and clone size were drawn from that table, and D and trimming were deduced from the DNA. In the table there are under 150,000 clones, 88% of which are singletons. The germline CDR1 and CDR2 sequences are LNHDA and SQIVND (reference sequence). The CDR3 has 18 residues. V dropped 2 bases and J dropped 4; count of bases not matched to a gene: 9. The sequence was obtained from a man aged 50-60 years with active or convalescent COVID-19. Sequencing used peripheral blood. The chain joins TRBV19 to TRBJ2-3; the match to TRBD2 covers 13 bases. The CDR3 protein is CASSIKGLAGVQADTQYF. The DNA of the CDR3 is TGTGCCAGTAGTATAAAAGGACTAGCGGGAGTACAAGCAGATACGCAGTATTTT.